These 31 T cell receptor beta chains were all obtained from the same sample, sequenced in a study of blood T cell repertoires in COVID-19 (dated by TCRdb to about 2020). Receptor libraries were prepared by the immunoSEQ multiplex PCR assay. TCRdb obtained this table from immuneACCESS and retained in-frame rearrangements with V and J assigned. These tables miss some clones; where compared with another copy, unresolved V genes account for less than half of the shortfall, and the remainder is unexplained. The table for this sample lists around 160,000 clones; 78% of them were counted only once. The ten biggest clones cover around 13% of the sample. Sequenced input: peripheral blood. The receptor set was obtained from a woman older than 75 with acute or convalescent COVID-19.

The chain employs TRBV29-1 and TRBJ2-7; D might be TRBD2 (7 bases). The CDR3 runs to 13 residues. The germline V and J ends were trimmed by 1 base and 4 bases, with 11 bases remaining between them. Per germline, CDR1 SQVTM and CDR2 ANQGSEA. In DNA form, the CDR3 reads TGCAGCGTTGAAGGGGGGGGGCCATACGAGCAGTACTTC. Translation: CSVEGGGPYEQYF.

This clone was seen more than once but under ten times. The chain carries TRBV7-8 and TRBJ1-1; TRBD1 might be the D (5 bases). The germline gives CDR1 SGHVS, CDR2 FQNEAQ. CDR3 length: 13 residues. V lost 5 bases and J lost 8, with 15 bases in between. The CDR3 nucleotides read TGTGCCAGCAGCCTTCAGGCAGGGTCCGAAGCTTTCTTT. This translates into CASSLQAGSEAFF.

The gene calls are TRBV9 and TRBJ1-6, with D perhaps matching TRBD1 (5 bases). Germline CDR1 is SGDLS and CDR2 is YYNGEE. The CDR3 is 17 amino acids. V shed 1 base and J shed 0 bases, with 11 bases lying between them. CDR3 nucleotides: TGTGCCAGCAGCGTATTGCCAGACAGCTCCTATAATTCACCCCTCCACTTT. Translated: CASSVLPDSSYNSPLHF.

This chain links TRBV19 with TRBJ2-7; 7 nucleotides agree with TRBD2. The CDR3 has 14 residues. Germline CDR1 reads LNHDA; CDR2 reads SQIVND (reference sequence). With V trimmed by 6 bases and J by 0 bases, 5 bases remained unmatched. CDR3 sequence reads: CASSPSGSSYEQYF. The CDR3 nucleotides read TGTGCCAGTAGCCCTAGCGGAAGCTCCTACGAGCAGTACTTC.

The chain joins TRBV2 to TRBJ1-5, with D possibly matching TRBD1 (5 bases). CDR3 length equals 15 residues. Between the trimmed V and J ends, which lost 6 bases and 4 bases, there was a span of 16 bases. The germline V gene encodes CDR1 SNHLY and CDR2 FYNNEI. The CDR3 DNA sequence: TGTGCCAGCAGCGCTCAGGGTTCTGAAAATCAGCCCCAGCATTTT. Translating it yields CASSAQGSENQPQHF. The full variable domain, with the rest looked up from reference TRBV2 and TRBJ1-5, is EPEVTQTPSHQVTQMGQEVILRCVPISNHLYFYWYRQILGQKVEFLVSFYNNEISEKSEIFDDQFSVERPDGSNFTLKIRSTKLEDSAMYFCASSAQGSENQPQHFGDGTRLSIL.

The chain employs TRBV27 and TRBJ2-3; perhaps TRBD2 as D (6 bases). The CDR3 runs to 18 residues. Trimming took off 5 bases at V and 1 base at J, with 22 bases between the two ends. In germline, CDR1 is MNHEY, CDR2 SMNVEV (reference sequence). DNA of the CDR3: TGTGCCAGCAGTAGGCGAGCTACTGGGGGGTCCGGCACAGATACGCAGTATTTT. Translating it yields CASSRRATGGSGTDTQYF.

This chain joins TRBV28 and TRBJ1-5; D ambiguous. The CDR3 contains 15 residues. Trimming stripped 4 bases from V and 1 base from J, with 11 bases between. From germline, CDR1 is MDHEN and CDR2 SYDVKM. CDR3 coding DNA: TGTGCCAGCAGTTCCCCGGCGGTAAGCAATCAGCCCCAGCATTTT. It encodes CASSSPAVSNQPQHF.

V and J are TRBV28 and TRBJ1-2; no reliable D call. Germline loops: CDR1 MDHEN, CDR2 SYDVKM. With 3 bases removed from V and 6 bases from J, the gap between germline ends came to 14 bases. This CDR3 region has 14 residues. The CDR3 is CASSFSSRVNGYTF. CDR3 nucleotides: TGTGCCAGCAGTTTCTCTTCCCGAGTGAATGGCTACACCTTC.

This clone has just a few counts. The rearrangement links TRBV28 to TRBJ1-5, with D possibly matching TRBD1 (5 bases). The CDR3 is 14 amino acids. V was clipped by 6 bases and J by 4 bases, with 13 bases between them. Germline V gives CDR1 MDHEN, CDR2 SYDVKM. CDR3 nucleotides: TGTGCCAGCAGCTCCGGGGGACCGAATCAGCCCCAGCATTTT. Protein sequence: CASSSGGPNQPQHF.

The rearrangement joins TRBV5-1 to TRBJ2-3, with 8 bases matching TRBD2. This CDR3 is built from 15 residues. Germline CDR1 and CDR2: SGHRS and YFSETQ. With 4 bases clipped from V and 1 base from J, the junction kept 5 bases outside the gene matches. DNA for the CDR3: TGCGCCAGCAGCCGTAGCGGGATAGGCACAGATACGCAGTATTTT. Translating gives CASSRSGIGTDTQYF.

V gene TRBV6-2 or TRBV6-3 combines with J gene TRBJ1-2, with 10 bases aligning to TRBD1. Germline V gene data show CDR1 as MNHEY and CDR2 as SVGEGT. Trimming took 2 bases from V and 7 from J; bases not matched to a gene: 4. The CDR3 extends over 14 amino acids. The CDR3 DNA reads as TGTGCCAGCAGTTACGGGACAGGGGTTCTTGGCTACACCTTC. Amino acids: CASSYGTGVLGYTF.

Only one count was recorded for this clone. V is TRBV4-2 and J is TRBJ2-7; 9 bases are shared with TRBD1. The V and J ends lost 0 bases and 4 bases, in that order; junction bases with no gene match: 16. In germline, CDR1 is LGHNA, CDR2 YNFKEQ. The CDR3 contains 19 residues. DNA for the CDR3: TGTGCCAGCAGCCAAGACTCGGGCCGCTCAACAGGGGGCGTATACGAGCAGTACTTC. Residues: CASSQDSGRSTGGVYEQYF.

The CDR3, as DNA: TGCGGGACAACAGATGGCTACACCTTC. Translation gives CGTTDGYTF. The chain has TRBV29-1 and TRBJ1-2; tentative D call: TRBD1 (6 bases). The CDR3 has 9 amino acids. CDR1 and CDR2 (germline): SQVTM, ANQGSEA.

This rearrangement joins TRBV12-3 or TRBV12-4 to TRBJ2-1, with D possibly being TRBD1 (5 bases). Trimming shortened V by 2 bases and J by 12 bases, and 11 bases separated the two germline ends. CDR3 length equals 12 residues. The CDR3: CASSLSGLVQFF. CDR3 DNA sequence: TGTGCCAGCAGTTTATCAGGGTTGGTGCAGTTCTTC.

The V and J genes are TRBV3-1 (or the pseudogene TRBV3-2) and TRBJ1-6; the D gene is possibly TRBD1 (5 bases). This CDR3 contains 15 residues. With 3 bases removed from V and 7 bases from J, the gap between germline ends came to 13 bases. The V gene's germline CDR1 is LGHDT and CDR2 YNNKEL (reference sequence). CDR3 sequence (DNA): TGTGCCAGCAGCCAGGGGGTGGGGGGGAATTCACCCCTCCACTTT. Protein product: CASSQGVGGNSPLHF.

The J gene is TRBJ1-3, the V gene TRBV5-8; 7 nucleotides agree with TRBD1. The CDR3 is 14 amino acids. Germline-derived CDR1 and CDR2 are SGHTS and YDEGEE. Trimming at V came to 3 bases and at J to 2 bases, leaving 2 bases not matched to a gene. CDR3 coding DNA: TGTGCCAGCAGCTGGACAGGAGCTGGAAACACCATATATTTT. Protein sequence: CASSWTGAGNTIYF.

The gene calls are TRBV24-1 and TRBJ2-3, with 13 bases identical to TRBD2. V was clipped by 4 bases and J by 0 bases; unmatched bases: 0. The CDR3 runs to 16 residues. Germline loops: CDR1 KGHDR, CDR2 SFDVKD. CDR3 bases: TGTGCCACCAGTGAGGGACTAGCGGGGAGCACAGATACGCAGTATTTT. Its protein is CATSEGLAGSTDTQYF.

V is TRBV6-6 and J is TRBJ1-5; possibly TRBD1 for D (5 bases). Germline assignment: CDR1 MNHNY and CDR2 SVGAGI (reference sequence). This CDR3 region has 15 residues. V dropped 7 bases and J dropped 4 bases, with 17 bases sitting between them. The CDR3 sequence is CASMFGGTENQPQHF. CDR3 coding DNA: TGTGCCAGCATGTTCGGCGGGACGGAAAATCAGCCCCAGCATTTT.

The chain combines TRBV5-4 with TRBJ2-5; maybe TRBD2 (6 bases). The germline CDR1 and CDR2 sequences are SGHNT and YYREEE (reference sequence). This CDR3 spans 14 amino acids. V dropped 1 base and J dropped 2 bases, with 9 bases sitting between them. The DNA of the CDR3 is TGTGCCAGCAGCTTGTCGGCGGGGCAAGAGACCCAGTACTTC. This gives the protein CASSLSAGQETQYF.

In DNA form, the CDR3 reads TGCAGTGCTAGTTCTAGCGGGGGCTACACAGATACGCAGTATTTT. The encoded protein is CSASSSGGYTDTQYF. This rearrangement joins TRBV20-1 to TRBJ2-3, with 10 positions matching TRBD2. Germline assignment: CDR1 DFQATT and CDR2 SNEGSKA (reference sequence). V lost 3 bases to trimming and J lost 2 bases; unmatched junction nucleotides: 5. The CDR3 extends over 15 amino acids.

Comments on this clone: A much larger clone sits a single nucleotide away, making a read error possible. V usage is TRBV6-4 and J usage is TRBJ1-1, with TRBD1 matching 8 bases. CDR3 size: 14 residues. J gave up 1 base and V 6 bases, and 4 bases lay outside the gene matches. Germline-derived CDR1 and CDR2 are MRHNA and SNTAGT. The CDR3 here is CASRETGGNTEAFF. Here the CDR3 DNA reads TGTGCCAGCAGGGAAACAGGGGGGAACACTGAAGCTTTCTTT.

The chain couples TRBV5-5 to TRBJ1-3; TRBD1 matches 7 bases. Per germline, CDR1 SGHKS and CDR2 YYEKEE (reference sequence). The CDR3 extends over 14 amino acids. V shed 5 bases, J shed 0 bases, and the junction held 2 bases outside the gene matches. The CDR3 bases are TGTGCCAGCAGGGACAGGTACTCTGGAAACACCATATATTTT. Its protein is CASRDRYSGNTIYF. Complete variable domain (other parts from reference TRBV5-5 and TRBJ1-3): DAGVTQSPTHLIKTRGQQVTLRCSPISGHKSVSWYQQVLGQGPQFIFQYYEKEERGRGNFPDRFSARQFPNYSSELNVNALLLGDSALYLCASRDRYSGNTIYFGEGSWLTVV.

Only a few counts were recorded for this clone. The CDR3, as DNA: TGTGCCAGCAGCCGACAGGGAAATAATGAAAAACTGTTTTTT. Residues: CASSRQGNNEKLFF. V and J are TRBV3-1 (or the pseudogene TRBV3-2) and TRBJ1-4; 7 positions agree with TRBD1. V was pared by 4 bases and J by 4 bases, with 3 bases of the junction left unmatched. The germline CDR1 and CDR2 sequences are LGHDT and YNNKEL (reference sequence). The CDR3 loop spans 14 amino acids.

This clone was picked up one time. V gene TRBV20-1 combines with J gene TRBJ1-2; D remains ambiguous. The germline V gene encodes CDR1 DFQATT and CDR2 SNEGSKA (reference sequence). The CDR3 runs 11 residues. V was clipped by 3 bases and J by 8 bases, with 10 bases between them. In nucleotides, the CDR3 is TGCAGTGCTAGGTTTGCGAGGGGCTACACCTTC. As protein: CSARFARGYTF.

Only one count was recorded for this clone. CDR3 sequence (DNA): TGTGCCAGCAGCTTAGCAGGGGGTAACAATCAGCCCCAGCATTTT. This translates into CASSLAGGNNQPQHF. This chain connects TRBV7-2 to TRBJ1-5; a possible D gene is TRBD1 (6 bases). Germline V lookup: CDR1 SGHTA, CDR2 FQGNSA. The CDR3 is 15 amino acids. With 0 bases removed from V and 3 bases from J, the gap between germline ends came to 9 bases.

The chain couples TRBV3-1 (or the pseudogene TRBV3-2) to TRBJ1-1; 10 nucleotides align to TRBD1. V lost 2 bases, J lost 2 bases, and 5 bases stayed unmatched. CDR3 length: 16 residues. In germline, CDR1 is LGHDT, CDR2 YNNKEL (reference sequence). The CDR3 protein is CASSQPTGGLNTEAFF. The CDR3, as DNA: TGTGCCAGCAGCCAACCGACAGGGGGCTTAAACACTGAAGCTTTCTTT.

The genes are TRBV5-1 and TRBJ2-5; 12 bases line up with TRBD2. There are 16 residues in the CDR3. CDR1 and CDR2 (germline): SGHRS, YFSETQ. J lost 5 bases, V lost 4 bases, and 9 bases had no gene match. CDR3 amino acids: CASSPGTSGLSETQYF. CDR3 DNA sequence: TGCGCCAGCAGCCCGGGGACTAGCGGGCTATCGGAGACCCAGTACTTC.

This chain joins TRBV15 and TRBJ1-2; possibly TRBD1 for D (5 bases). Germline V lookup: CDR1 LNHNV, CDR2 YYDKDF (reference sequence). V was clipped by 3 bases and J by 0 bases, with 17 bases between them. The CDR3 length is 17 residues. CDR3 region: CATSRLGGTKANYGYTF. The CDR3 DNA sequence: TGTGCCACCAGCAGGCTCGGAGGGACGAAAGCTAACTATGGCTACACCTTC.

The CDR3 DNA reads as TGTGCCAGCAGTTCGGGAGCAACTAATGAAAAACTGTTTTTT. This encodes CASSSGATNEKLFF. The chain carries TRBV6-2 or TRBV6-3 and TRBJ1-4; D not certain. The CDR3 spans 14 residues. V dropped 4 bases and J dropped 0 bases, with 6 bases sitting between them. CDR1 and CDR2 from the germline V gene are MNHEY and SVGEGT.

The table lists this clone with a count of one. The gene calls are TRBV10-1 and TRBJ1-1, with a tentative D call TRBD1 (5 bases). This CDR3 is built from 13 residues. Trimming removed 4 bases at V and 4 bases at J, with 10 bases between. Per germline, CDR1 WNHNN and CDR2 SYGVQD (reference sequence). The DNA of the CDR3 is TGCGCCAGCAGTGCAAGGGGTGGCACTGAAGCTTTCTTT. Translated: CASSARGGTEAFF.

The chain joins TRBV28 to TRBJ2-7; D gene ambiguous. Germline V gene data show CDR1 as MDHEN and CDR2 as SYDVKM. The V end was cut by 4 bases, the J end by 4 bases, with 5 bases between. The CDR3 sequence is 11 residues long. The CDR3 DNA sequence: TGTGCCAGCAGTTCGGAGTACGAGCAGTACTTC. This sequence encodes CASSSEYEQYF. Looking up the rest from reference TRBV28 and TRBJ2-7 gives the full variable domain: DVKVTQSSRYLVKRTGEKVFLECVQDMDHENMFWYRQDPGLGLRLIYFSYDVKMKEKGDIPEGYSVSREKKERFSLILESASTNQTSMYLCASSSEYEQYFGPGTRLTVT.